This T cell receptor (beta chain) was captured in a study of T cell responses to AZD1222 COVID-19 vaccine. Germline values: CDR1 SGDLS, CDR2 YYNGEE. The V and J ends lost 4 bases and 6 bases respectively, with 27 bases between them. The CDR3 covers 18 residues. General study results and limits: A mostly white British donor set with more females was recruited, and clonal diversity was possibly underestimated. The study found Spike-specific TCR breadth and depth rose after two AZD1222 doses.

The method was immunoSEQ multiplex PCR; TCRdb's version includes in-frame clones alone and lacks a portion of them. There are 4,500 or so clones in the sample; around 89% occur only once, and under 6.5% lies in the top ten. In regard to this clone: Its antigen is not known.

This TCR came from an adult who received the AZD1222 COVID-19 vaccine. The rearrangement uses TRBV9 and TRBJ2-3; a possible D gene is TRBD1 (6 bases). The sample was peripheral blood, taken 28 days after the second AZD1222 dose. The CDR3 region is CASSKRQEPHPPSDTQYF. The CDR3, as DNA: TGTGCCAGCAGCAAACGACAGGAGCCTCACCCCCCGTCCGATACGCAGTATTTT.